This T cell receptor (beta chain) was observed in a study of blood T cell repertoires in COVID-19. At the level of the study: The United States, Italy and Spain supplied acute and convalescent COVID-19 samples.

This CDR3 contains 16 residues. The junction had 14 bases not matched to a gene; V was cut back by 4 bases and J by 9 bases. Per the germline V gene, CDR1 is MGHRA and CDR2 is YSYEKL. The assay was immunoSEQ multiplex PCR, and TCRdb's table has in-frame clones only and misses some. The sample lists roughly 200,000 clones; approximately 83% were seen once. The clonotype was recovered from a woman aged 25 to 45 with COVID-19, enrolled during active disease. The chain carries TRBV4-1 and TRBJ2-1, with 8 bases lining up with TRBD1. Material for sequencing was peripheral blood. The CDR3 DNA sequence: TGCGCCAGCAGCCGCCAATTCGGACAGGGCGTAAGTGAGCAGTTCTTC. Encoded protein: CASSRQFGQGVSEQFF.